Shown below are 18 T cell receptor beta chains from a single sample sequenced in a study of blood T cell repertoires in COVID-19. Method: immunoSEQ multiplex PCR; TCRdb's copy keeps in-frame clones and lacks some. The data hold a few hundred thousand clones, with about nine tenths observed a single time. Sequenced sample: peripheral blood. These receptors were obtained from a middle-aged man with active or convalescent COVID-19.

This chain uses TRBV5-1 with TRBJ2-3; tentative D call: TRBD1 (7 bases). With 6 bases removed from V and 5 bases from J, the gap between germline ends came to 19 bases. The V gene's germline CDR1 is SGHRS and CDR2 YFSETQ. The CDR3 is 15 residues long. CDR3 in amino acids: CASTGGTAAGDTQYF. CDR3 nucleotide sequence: TGCGCCAGCACCGGAGGGACAGCGGCTGGAGATACGCAGTATTTT.

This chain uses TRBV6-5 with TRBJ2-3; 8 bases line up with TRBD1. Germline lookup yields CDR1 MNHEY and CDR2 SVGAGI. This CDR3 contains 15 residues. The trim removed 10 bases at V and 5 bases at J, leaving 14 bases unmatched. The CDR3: CATAPGQELVDTQYF. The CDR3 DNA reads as TGTGCCACCGCACCGGGACAGGAATTAGTAGATACGCAGTATTTT.

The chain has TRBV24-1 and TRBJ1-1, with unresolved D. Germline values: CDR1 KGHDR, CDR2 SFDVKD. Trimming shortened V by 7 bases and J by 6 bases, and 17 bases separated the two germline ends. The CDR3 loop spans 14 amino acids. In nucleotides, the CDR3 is TGTGCCACCAGCAGCAGTACTACGAAGGCTGAAGCTTTCTTT. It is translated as CATSSSTTKAEAFF.

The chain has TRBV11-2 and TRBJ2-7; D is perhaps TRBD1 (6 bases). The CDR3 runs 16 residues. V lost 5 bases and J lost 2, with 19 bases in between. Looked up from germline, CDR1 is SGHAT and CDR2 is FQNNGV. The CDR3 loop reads CASSLPGQGKTYEQYF. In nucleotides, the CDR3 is TGTGCCAGCAGCCTCCCCGGGCAGGGGAAAACCTACGAGCAGTACTTC.

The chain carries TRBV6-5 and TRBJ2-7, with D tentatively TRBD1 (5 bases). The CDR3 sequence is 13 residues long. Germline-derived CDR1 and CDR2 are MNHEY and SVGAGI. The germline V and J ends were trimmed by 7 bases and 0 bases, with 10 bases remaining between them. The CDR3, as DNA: TGTGCCAGCACAAAGACAGTCTCCTACGAGCAGTACTTC. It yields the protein CASTKTVSYEQYF.

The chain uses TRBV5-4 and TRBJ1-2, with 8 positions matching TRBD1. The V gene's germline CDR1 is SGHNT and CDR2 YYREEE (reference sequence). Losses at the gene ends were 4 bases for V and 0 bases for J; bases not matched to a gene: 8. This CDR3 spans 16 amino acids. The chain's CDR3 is CASSRGGQEANYGYTF. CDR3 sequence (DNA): TGTGCCAGCAGCCGAGGGGGACAGGAGGCTAACTATGGCTACACCTTC. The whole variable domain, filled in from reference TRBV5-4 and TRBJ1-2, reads ETGVTQSPTHLIKTRGQQVTLRCSSQSGHNTVSWYQQALGQGPQFIFQYYREEENGRGNFPPRFSGLQFPNYSSELNVNALELDDSALYLCASSRGGQEANYGYTFGSGTRLTVV.

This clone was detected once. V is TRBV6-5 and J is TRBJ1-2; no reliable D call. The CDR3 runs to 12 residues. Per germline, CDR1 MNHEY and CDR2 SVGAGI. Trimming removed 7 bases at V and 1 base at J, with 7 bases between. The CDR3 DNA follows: TGTGCCAGCAAAACAGTTAACTATGGCTACACCTTC. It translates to CASKTVNYGYTF.

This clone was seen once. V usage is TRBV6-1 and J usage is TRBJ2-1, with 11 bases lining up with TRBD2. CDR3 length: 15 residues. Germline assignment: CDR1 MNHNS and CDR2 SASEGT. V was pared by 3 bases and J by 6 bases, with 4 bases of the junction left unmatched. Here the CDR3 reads CASSELAGGPNEQFF. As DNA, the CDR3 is TGTGCCAGCAGTGAGTTAGCGGGAGGGCCCAATGAGCAGTTCTTC.

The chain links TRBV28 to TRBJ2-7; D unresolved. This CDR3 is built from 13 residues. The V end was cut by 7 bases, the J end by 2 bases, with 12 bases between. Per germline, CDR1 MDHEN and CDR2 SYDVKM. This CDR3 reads CASMRDTTYEQYF. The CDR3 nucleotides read TGTGCCAGCATGCGAGACACAACCTACGAGCAGTACTTC.

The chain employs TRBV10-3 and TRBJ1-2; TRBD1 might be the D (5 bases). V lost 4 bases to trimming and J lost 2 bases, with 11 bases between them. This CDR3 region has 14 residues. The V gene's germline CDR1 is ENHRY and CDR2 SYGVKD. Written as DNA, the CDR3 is TGTGCCATCAGTGGTGGGGCCGAAAACTATGGCTACACCTTC. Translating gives CAISGGAENYGYTF.

Here the CDR3 DNA reads TGTGCCAGCAGCTTGTCTCCCAGGTCGGACACTGAAGCTTTCTTT. The encoded protein is CASSLSPRSDTEAFF. The chain is built from TRBV5-4 and TRBJ1-1, with D unresolved. Germline values: CDR1 SGHNT, CDR2 YYREEE (reference sequence). Between the trimmed V and J ends, which lost 1 base and 3 bases, there was a span of 13 bases. The CDR3 covers 15 residues.

This chain's CDR3 is CASPSNPGQGTEAFF. The CDR3 nucleotides read TGTGCCAGCCCTTCCAATCCGGGACAGGGGACTGAAGCTTTCTTT. This chain joins TRBV6-6 and TRBJ1-1; 10 nucleotides align to TRBD1. V dropped 8 bases and J dropped 5; count of bases not matched to a gene: 11. This CDR3 has 15 amino acids. Germline loops: CDR1 MNHNY, CDR2 SVGAGI (reference sequence).

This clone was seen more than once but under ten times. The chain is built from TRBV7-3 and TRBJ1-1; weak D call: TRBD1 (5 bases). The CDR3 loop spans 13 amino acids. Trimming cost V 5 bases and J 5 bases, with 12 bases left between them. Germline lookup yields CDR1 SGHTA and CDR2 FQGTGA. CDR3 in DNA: TGTGCCAGCAGCCCCTTACAGGTGACTGAAGCTTTCTTT. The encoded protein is CASSPLQVTEAFF. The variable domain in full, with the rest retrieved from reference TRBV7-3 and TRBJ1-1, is GAGVSQTPSNKVTEKGKYVELRCDPISGHTALYWYRQSLGQGPEFLIYFQGTGAADDSGLPNDRFFAVRPEGSVSTLKIQRTERGDSAVYLCASSPLQVTEAFFGQGTRLTVV.

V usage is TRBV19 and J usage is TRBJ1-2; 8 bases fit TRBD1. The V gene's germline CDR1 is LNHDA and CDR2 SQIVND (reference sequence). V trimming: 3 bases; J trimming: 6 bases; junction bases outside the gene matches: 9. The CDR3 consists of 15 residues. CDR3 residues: CASSIGQGARDGYTF. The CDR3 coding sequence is TGTGCCAGTAGTATTGGGCAGGGGGCGCGAGATGGCTACACCTTC.

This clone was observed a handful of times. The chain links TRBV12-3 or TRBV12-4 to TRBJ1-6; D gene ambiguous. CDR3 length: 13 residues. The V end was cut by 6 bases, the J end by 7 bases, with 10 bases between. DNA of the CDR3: TGTGCCAGCAGCGACTATTTAAATTCACCCCTCCACTTT. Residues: CASSDYLNSPLHF.

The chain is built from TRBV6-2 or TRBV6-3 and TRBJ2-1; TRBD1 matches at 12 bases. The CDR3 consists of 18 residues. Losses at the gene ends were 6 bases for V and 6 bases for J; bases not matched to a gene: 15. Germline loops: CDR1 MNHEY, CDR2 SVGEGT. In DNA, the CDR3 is TGTGCCAGCAGCCCTCTCCTCGGCTGGGACAGGGGGCGCAATGAGCAGTTCTTC. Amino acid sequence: CASSPLLGWDRGRNEQFF.

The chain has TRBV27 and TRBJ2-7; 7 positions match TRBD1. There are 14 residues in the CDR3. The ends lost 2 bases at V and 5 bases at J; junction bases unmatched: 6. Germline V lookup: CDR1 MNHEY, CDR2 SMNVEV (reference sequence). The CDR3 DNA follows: TGTGCCAGCAGTTTAAGGGACAGCCACGACGAGCAGTACTTC. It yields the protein CASSLRDSHDEQYF.

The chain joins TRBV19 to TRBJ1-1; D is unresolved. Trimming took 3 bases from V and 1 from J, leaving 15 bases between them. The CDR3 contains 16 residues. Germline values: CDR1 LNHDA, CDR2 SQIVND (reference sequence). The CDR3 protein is CASSISTAPQNTEAFF. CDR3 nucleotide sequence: TGTGCCAGTAGTATCTCCACAGCACCCCAGAACACTGAAGCTTTCTTT.